This TCR beta chain was retrieved from a study of blood T cells in healthy people across ages. Regarding the study as a whole: While age rose, TCR beta diversity per million T cells dropped in a roughly linear way.

Germline CDR1 is LGHNA and CDR2 is YSLEER. There are 19 residues in the CDR3. With 0 bases clipped from V and 5 bases from J, the junction kept 15 bases outside the gene matches. Comments on this clonotype: Its target is not known.

Isolation of PBMCs gave at least 6 million cells per sample. Sample-barcoded 5' priming and a J-beta primer mix drove a second PCR of roughly 6 to 12 cycles. TCRdb itself ran the 5' RACE reads through MiXCR, one entry per CDR3 protein. The sample lists fewer than 950,000 distinct CDR3 sequences; roughly 34% were seen once. The chain has TRBV4-3 and TRBJ2-4; 8 bases are shared with TRBD2. This receptor was taken from a man aged 18 to 29 in good health. Sequenced: blood. The DNA of the CDR3 is TGCGCCAGCAGCCAAGACGGGGCTAACGGGGGGGCCAGGGAAAACATTCAGTACTTC. It codes for CASSQDGANGGARENIQYF.